Below are 6 T cell receptor beta chains sequenced from a single sample in a study of beta chain features in type 1 diabetes. Study results and limitations: Moderate but significant shortening of TCRB CDR3s was recorded in all four CD4+ subsets from Type 1 diabetes patients.

Expressed TCRB transcripts got sequenced, as all isolated RNA was reverse transcribed. Generated by immunoSEQ multiplex PCR, the TCRdb table keeps only in-frame clones and is missing some. Of some 240,000 clones in the sample, 16% were seen once. Antigens of these TCRs are unknown. The specimen was naive CD4+ T cells from blood. These receptors were collected from a man in his thirties or forties with type 1 diabetes.

V gene TRBV7-9 combines with J gene TRBJ2-7; D is unresolved. CDR3 length: 15 residues. Trimming stripped 2 bases from V and 1 base from J, with 12 bases between. Looked up from germline, CDR1 is SEHNR and CDR2 is FQNEAQ (reference sequence). The DNA for the CDR3 is TGTGCCAGCAGCTTAAGAAAGCGCCGTTCCTACGAGCAGTACTTC. This sequence encodes CASSLRKRRSYEQYF.

DNA of the CDR3: TGTGCCAGCAGCAACCACTGGGGGACGGAAAACATTCAGTACTTC. It is translated as CASSNHWGTENIQYF. The V call is TRBV7-2, the J call TRBJ2-4; D tentatively fits TRBD1 or TRBD2 (5 bases each). Germline CDR1 reads SGHTA; CDR2 reads FQGNSA. The V end was cut by 5 bases, the J end by 5 bases, with 16 bases between. The CDR3 runs 15 residues.

The sample holds a few counts of this clone. Within the sample, other DNA sequences also encode this same CDR3. The chain recombines TRBV9 with TRBJ1-1, with D perhaps matching TRBD1 (5 bases). Trimming left V 1 base short and J 1 base short, with 8 bases between. This CDR3 region has 14 residues. Per germline, CDR1 SGDLS and CDR2 YYNGEE. CDR3 region: CASSVSGQNTEAFF. In DNA, the CDR3 is TGTGCCAGCAGCGTATCCGGACAGAACACTGAAGCTTTCTTT.

This chain joins TRBV14 and TRBJ2-7; D is perhaps TRBD2 (6 bases). Germline assignment: CDR1 SGHDN and CDR2 FVKESK. With 1 base removed from V and 2 bases from J, the gap between germline ends came to 15 bases. The CDR3 runs to 16 residues. For the CDR3, the DNA is TGTGCCAGCAGCCAAGGAGTTGGGACTTGGACCTACGAGCAGTACTTC. It encodes CASSQGVGTWTYEQYF.

This chain joins TRBV7-2 and TRBJ2-3; no clear D gene. Trimming left V 8 bases short and J 3 bases short, with 12 bases between. Germline assignment: CDR1 SGHTA and CDR2 FQGNSA. This CDR3 is 13 amino acids long. CDR3 sequence: CASAVVETDTQYF. For the CDR3, the DNA is TGTGCCAGCGCGGTAGTCGAGACAGATACGCAGTATTTT.

This clone was counted between two and nine times. V is TRBV29-1 and J is TRBJ2-5; tentative D call: TRBD2 (5 bases). Trimming removed 6 bases at V and 1 base at J, with 24 bases between. This CDR3 is built from 17 residues. CDR1 and CDR2 (germline): SQVTM, ANQGSEA. This CDR3 is CSVGGSFTFAIQETQYF. CDR3 DNA sequence: TGCAGCGTCGGCGGGTCTTTCACCTTCGCAATCCAAGAGACCCAGTACTTC.